Below, one T cell receptor (beta chain) is given with its context. The repertoire was sequenced with immunoSEQ multiplex PCR; TCRdb's copy has only in-frame clones and lacks some. The sample carries a few hundred thousand clones, around 89% recorded once. Everyone who took part was 18 to 89 years old, and they came from 24 US areas. Categorization into cohorts depended on clinical history that participants reported. The sample originates from a study of blood T cell repertoires in COVID-19. Looking at the study overall: Both acute and convalescent COVID-19 samples were obtained from the United States, Italy and Spain. The cDNA or gDNA used as material had been derived from T cells, B-cell-depleted T cells, or PBMCs.

There are 14 residues in the CDR3. Germline V lookup: CDR1 LNHNV, CDR2 YYDKDF (reference sequence). The V gene end was trimmed by 4 bases and the J gene end by 3 bases; junction bases not matched to a gene: 6. Specimen: PBMCs or T cells enriched from blood (not recorded which). The chain is built from TRBV15 and TRBJ2-7; 7 bases agree with TRBD1. The source of this sequence is a woman aged 25 to 39 who had recovered from COVID-19. The chain's CDR3 is CATSKTTGNYEQYF. The CDR3 DNA sequence: TGTGCCACCAGCAAGACGACAGGGAACTACGAGCAGTACTTC.